This T cell receptor beta chain is drawn from a study of T cells in Graves' hyperthyroidism and ophthalmopathy. The CDR3 extends over 16 amino acids. With 0 bases clipped from V and 8 bases from J, the junction kept 9 bases outside the gene matches. The germline gives CDR1 SGHAT, CDR2 FQNNGV. Each person with ophthalmopathy scored at least 3 on the Clinical Activity Score, reached NOSPECS grade 4 or higher, and had been ill under 3 months. RNA transcripts yielded amplified TCR beta CDR3 regions. The study used the HTBI primer set for a first-round RT-PCR of the TCR CDR3. TCRdb used MiXCR to reprocess the multiplex PCR reads, holding one entry per CDR3 protein. The sample lists 30,000 to 45,000 distinct CDR3 sequences, around half occurring once.

The source material was blood. The sequence derives from a middle-aged man with Graves' ophthalmopathy. The chain combines TRBV11-2 with TRBJ2-1; 8 bases align to TRBD1. The CDR3 coding sequence is TGTGCCAGCAGCTTAGAGGTAGCAGGGGGCTGGTATGAGCAGTTCTTC. Protein sequence: CASSLEVAGGWYEQFF.